The T cell receptor beta chain under discussion was sequenced for a study of shared clonotypes between healthy human individuals. Study-wide context: Each donor's CD4 naive and CD4 memory cells filled three plates apiece, CD8 naive two, and CD8 memory one.

Each subset's genomic DNA was shared equally among a number of immunoSEQ plates. The repertoire was sequenced with immunoSEQ multiplex PCR; TCRdb's copy has only in-frame clones and lacks some. The data show some 1.5 million clones, 95% to 99% seen once. Study-wide findings and caveats: The study drew on few donors, limiting represented genetic and exposure-history diversity.

Trimming pared 0 bases from V and 8 bases from J, leaving 8 bases between. Per germline, CDR1 SGHTA and CDR2 FQGNSA. CDR3 size: 13 residues. As to this clone: Antigen: not known.

A split of CD4+ cells into CD45RA+ naive and CD45RA-negative memory subsets was performed. This TCR came from a young man in good health. The chain joins TRBV7-2 to TRBJ2-1, with D perhaps TRBD2 (6 bases). The sample consisted of naive CD4+ T cells sorted from blood. Subset meaning: CD45RA+ positively selected. The DNA of the CDR3 is TGTGCCAGCAGCTTAGCGGGGGGTTATGAGCAGTTCTTC. Protein product: CASSLAGGYEQFF.